This T cell receptor beta chain was recovered during a study of T cell repertoires in cytomegalovirus infection. About the study: Researchers turned to recently identified HLA-C-restricted CMV epitopes as well as well-studied HLA-B-restricted ones. Matching HLA type and CMV infection were both indicated by public TCR beta signatures. Study-wide findings and caveats: Summed public TCR beta family frequency identified CMV carriers bearing the relevant HLA.

MiXCR, applied by TCRdb to the reads, yields one record per CDR3 protein. This table has about 110,000 distinct CDR3 sequences, less than 55% appearing once. A remark on this clonotype: What it binds is not known.

Germline CDR1 is MNHEY and CDR2 is SMNVEV (reference sequence). The CDR3 is made up of 16 amino acids. Losses at the gene ends were 1 base for V and 0 bases for J; bases not matched to a gene: 4. Material: CD8+ T cells from cultured PBMCs, obtained from culture after CMV antigen stimulation. The sequence was collected from a human donor in good health (CMV status not recorded). Some clones in this sample may be carry-over from other donors' samples. This chain links TRBV27 with TRBJ2-7, with 9 bases fitting TRBD2. The CDR3 sequence: CASSLLAGEISYEQYF. The CDR3, as DNA: TGTGCCAGCAGTTTATTAGCGGGGGAGATCTCCTACGAGCAGTACTTC.